This T cell receptor (beta chain) comes out of a study of blood T cell repertoires in COVID-19. Study as a whole: The study drew acute and convalescent COVID-19 samples from the United States, Italy and Spain. PBMCs, B-cell-depleted T cells, or T cells provided the cDNA or gDNA that made up the material.

Original analysis: Using reference gene primer amplification, nucleated cell counts were estimated. Libraries were prepared by immunoSEQ multiplex PCR; TCRdb keeps only in-frame clonotypes and omits some of them. V and J calls and clone size are those listed in that table; D and trimming were worked out from the DNA. The data show around 65,000 clones, with 82% seen just once and roughly 12% held by the top ten. The germline CDR1 and CDR2 sequences are SNHLY and FYNNEI. The CDR3 is 14 residues long. V shed 6 bases and J 5 bases; nucleotides not matched to a gene: 5. The receptor was derived from a human donor in a cohort sampled during active COVID-19. Sequenced sample: peripheral blood. The chain carries TRBV2 and TRBJ1-4; 8 positions agree with TRBD1. CDR3 nucleotides: TGTGCCAGCAGCCTCAGGGGGCCCAATGAAAAACTGTTTTTT. As protein: CASSLRGPNEKLFF.